This TCR beta chain was sequenced for a study of control samples from healthy donors and cancer patients. Profiling relied on immunoSEQ multiplex PCR, and the TCRdb table lists in-frame clones only, not all of them. Of roughly 130,000 clones in the sample, 90% to 95% were seen once. Trimming removed 4 bases from V and 4 bases from J, with 10 bases in between. The CDR3 covers 13 residues. The germline V gene has CDR1 WSHSY and CDR2 SAAADI. Sequences were obtained from PBMCs. This sequence joins TRBV10-2 and TRBJ1-1; D call uncertain. The sequence was obtained from a man between 60 and 75 years old with colorectal cancer. CDR3 nucleotides: TGCGCCAGCAGTGTAAGGCCGGGCACTGAAGCTTTCTTT. Protein: CASSVRPGTEAFF.